One and the same sample provided the 10 T cell receptor beta chains below, sequenced in a study of blood T cell repertoires in COVID-19. The method was immunoSEQ multiplex PCR; TCRdb's version includes in-frame clones alone and lacks a portion of them. Of approximately 160,000 clones listed, more than 75% are singletons. Sequenced material: peripheral blood. The receptor set was obtained from a woman aged 60-75 years with COVID-19, enrolled during active disease.

This clone came up many times. The J gene is TRBJ1-3, the V gene TRBV19; the D gene is possibly TRBD1 (6 bases). V dropped 5 bases and J dropped 1 base, with 15 bases sitting between them. The CDR3 is made up of 16 amino acids. Germline V gene lookup returns CDR1 LNHDA and CDR2 SQIVND (reference sequence). The chain's CDR3 is CASSPRGASSGNTIYF. The CDR3 DNA follows: TGTGCCAGTAGTCCCCGGGGGGCGTCATCTGGAAACACCATATATTTT.

CDR3 DNA sequence: TGTGCCAGCAGTGAAGGTGGGGGCGGAGGTCCTGAAAAACTGTTTTTT. It translates to CASSEGGGGGPEKLFF. The chain joins TRBV25-1 to TRBJ1-4; D may be TRBD1 (6 bases). CDR1 MGHDK and CDR2 SYGVNS come from the germline V gene. Trimming removed 2 bases at V and 7 bases at J, with 17 bases between. This CDR3 is built from 16 residues. The full variable domain, rest sourced from reference TRBV25-1 and TRBJ1-4, is EADIYQTPRYLVIGTGKKITLECSQTMGHDKMYWYQQDPGMELHLIHYSYGVNSTEKGDLSSESTVSRIRTEHFPLTLESARPSHTSQYLCASSEGGGGGPEKLFFGSGTQLSVL.

The chain joins TRBV6-5 to TRBJ1-3, with 10 bases aligning to TRBD1. This CDR3 has 13 amino acids. Trimming cost V 7 bases and J 7 bases; bases outside gene matches: 4. CDR1 is MNHEY and CDR2 is SVGAGI in the germline V gene. The CDR3 DNA sequence: TGTGCCAGCAAATGGACAGGGGGGAACACCATATATTTT. This codes for CASKWTGGNTIYF.

As to this clone: This sample also contains other DNA sequences that code for the same CDR3. CDR3 loop: CAISGGENTIYF. The CDR3, as DNA: TGTGCCATCAGCGGAGGGGAAAACACCATATATTTT. The chain is built from TRBV10-3 and TRBJ1-3; D is perhaps TRBD1 (5 bases). Trimming took 6 bases from V and 6 from J, leaving 9 bases between them. CDR3 length: 12 residues. Germline-derived CDR1 and CDR2 are ENHRY and SYGVKD.

This clone came up a few times. The chain employs TRBV5-1 and TRBJ2-7; TRBD2 matches 9 bases. CDR1 and CDR2 (germline): SGHRS, YFSETQ. The ends lost 3 bases at V and 3 bases at J; junction bases unmatched: 7. The CDR3 totals 15 residues. The CDR3 reads CASSSNSGSSYEQYF. The CDR3 nucleotides read TGCGCCAGCAGCTCCAATAGCGGGAGTAGCTACGAGCAGTACTTC.

V usage is TRBV29-1 and J usage is TRBJ2-2; the match to TRBD2 covers 7 bases. Germline CDR1 is SQVTM and CDR2 is ANQGSEA. V lost 7 bases, J lost 6 bases, and 11 bases stayed unmatched. This CDR3 has 14 amino acids. For the CDR3, the DNA is TGCAGCGGGCAGCGGCGGGAGAGACCCGGGGAGCTGTTTTTT. Its protein is CSGQRRERPGELFF.

The gene calls are TRBV6-5 and TRBJ1-4; 11 nucleotides align to TRBD1. The length of the CDR3 is 15 residues. V was clipped by 6 bases and J by 5 bases; unmatched bases: 5. CDR1 MNHEY and CDR2 SVGAGI come from the germline V gene. DNA for the CDR3: TGTGCCAGCAGGGGGACAGGGGGGCAGAATGAAAAACTGTTTTTT. Protein product: CASRGTGGQNEKLFF.

Regarding this clone: Compared with germline, one end of the junction differs, possibly owing to a read error. The rearrangement joins TRBV7-7 to TRBJ2-1; D not resolved. Germline V gene data show CDR1 as SSHAT and CDR2 as FNYEAQ (reference sequence). This CDR3 region has 16 residues. The CDR3 DNA follows: TGTGCTAGCAGCTTTACCCTCGACCTAGGCCTTCATGAGCAGTTCTTC. Translation: CASSFTLDLGLHEQFF. Full variable domain (outside the CDR3, taken from reference TRBV7-7 and TRBJ2-1): GAGVSQSPRYKVTKRGQDVTLRCDPISSHATLYWYQQALGQGPEFLTYFNYEAQPDKSGLPSDRFSAERPEGSISTLTIQRTEQRDSAMYRCASSFTLDLGLHEQFFGPGTRLTVL.

This chain links TRBV6-1 with TRBJ1-2; TRBD1 aligns across 9 bases. This CDR3 has 17 residues. V was clipped by 4 bases and J by 4 bases; unmatched bases: 13. CDR1 MNHNS and CDR2 SASEGT come from the germline V gene. The CDR3 DNA sequence: TGTGCCAGCAGTGTCTCAGGACAGGGGACTACCCCCTATGGCTACACCTTC. Protein product: CASSVSGQGTTPYGYTF.

The chain uses TRBV5-1 and TRBJ1-3; D not certain. V shed 1 base and J shed 0 bases, with 14 bases lying between them. Germline V gives CDR1 SGHRS, CDR2 YFSETQ. The CDR3 runs 17 residues. The CDR3 spells CASSLNPLETSGNTIYF. The CDR3 bases are TGCGCCAGCAGCTTGAATCCCTTGGAGACCTCTGGAAACACCATATATTTT.